The next 21 T cell receptor beta chains were all read from a single sample in a study of long-term antiretroviral therapy in people with HIV (dated by TCRdb to between 2021 and 2024). Sequencing of the TRB variable region was done with the immunoSEQ hsTCRB v3.0 assay at survey level resolution. TCRdb took this table from immuneACCESS and kept in-frame rearrangements with V and J called. Such tables lack part of the clones; where checked against another copy, unresolved V genes explain under half of the gap, and the rest is unexplained. This sample is represented by 30,000 to 40,000 clones; about 80% of them were singletons. The top ten constitute roughly 7.9% of the sample. Sequencing used unsorted PBMCs, obtained 0.4 years before starting antiretroviral therapy. Every receptor here comes from a man in his late teens or twenties with HIV.

The chain is built from TRBV27 and TRBJ2-7; 9 nucleotides align to TRBD1. The CDR3 has 14 residues. Trimming removed 5 bases from V and 3 bases from J; junction bases left unmatched: 5. Germline CDR1 reads MNHEY; CDR2 reads SMNVEV (reference sequence). The CDR3 DNA reads TGTGCCAGCAGTATGACAGGGGGAGACTACGAGCAGTACTTC. The encoded protein is CASSMTGGDYEQYF.

This clone showed up just once. The J gene is TRBJ2-5, the V gene TRBV27; a weak D match, TRBD2 (6 bases). Germline V gives CDR1 MNHEY, CDR2 SMNVEV (reference sequence). The CDR3 is made up of 16 amino acids. V lost 2 bases, J lost 2 bases, and 15 bases lay in between. CDR3 nucleotide sequence: TGTGCCAGCAGTTTAAAGCCGGGAGTATGGCAAGAGACCCAGTACTTC. This encodes CASSLKPGVWQETQYF.

The chain links TRBV19 to TRBJ2-2, with a possible D match to TRBD2 (6 bases). This CDR3 has 12 amino acids. V was clipped by 7 bases and J by 8 bases, with 11 bases between them. CDR1 is LNHDA and CDR2 is SQIVND in the germline V gene (reference sequence). This CDR3 is CASTEGGGELFF. The CDR3 DNA reads as TGTGCCAGTACCGAGGGAGGAGGGGAGCTGTTTTTT. Filled out from reference TRBV19 and TRBJ2-2, the complete variable domain reads DGGITQSPKYLFRKEGQNVTLSCEQNLNHDAMYWYRQDPGQGLRLIYYSQIVNDFQKGDIAEGYSVSREKKESFPLTVTSAQKNPTAFYLCASTEGGGELFFGEGSRLTVL.

The rearrangement links TRBV14 to TRBJ1-1; D possibly corresponds to TRBD1 (5 bases). Between the trimmed V and J ends, which lost 6 bases and 2 bases, there was a span of 16 bases. The CDR3 sequence is 15 residues long. Looked up from germline, CDR1 is SGHDN and CDR2 is FVKESK. DNA of the CDR3: TGTGCCAGCAGGGGTGGGCAGGGCCTCAACACTGAAGCTTTCTTT. It specifies CASRGGQGLNTEAFF.

The chain couples TRBV13 to TRBJ2-1; 9 bases match TRBD1. CDR1 and CDR2 (germline): PRHDT, FYEKMQ (reference sequence). The CDR3 spans 15 residues. The V and J ends lost 5 bases and 5 bases, in that order; junction bases with no gene match: 7. The CDR3 nucleotides are TGTGCCAGCAGCCCCCGGGACAGGGCCCACAATGAGCAGTTCTTC. Its protein is CASSPRDRAHNEQFF.

The J gene is TRBJ2-4, the V gene TRBV6-5, with 7 bases aligning to TRBD1. The germline V gene encodes CDR1 MNHEY and CDR2 SVGAGI. The CDR3 is made up of 15 amino acids. V gave up 2 bases and J gave up 10 bases; unmatched junction bases: 11. CDR3 amino acids: CASSYPGTDLRIQYF. CDR3 bases: TGTGCCAGCAGTTACCCCGGGACAGACTTACGAATTCAGTACTTC.

The chain recombines TRBV5-4 with TRBJ2-5; 7 bases map to TRBD2. In germline, CDR1 is SGHNT, CDR2 YYREEE (reference sequence). V dropped 3 bases and J dropped 2; count of bases not matched to a gene: 4. CDR3 length: 14 amino acids. CDR3: CASSSLAEQETQYF. As DNA, the CDR3 is TGTGCCAGCAGCTCTCTAGCGGAACAAGAGACCCAGTACTTC.

The gene calls are TRBV27 and TRBJ1-1; D remains ambiguous. Germline lookup yields CDR1 MNHEY and CDR2 SMNVEV (reference sequence). The CDR3 consists of 16 residues. Deletions cut 4 bases from V and 3 bases from J, with 18 bases between. Written as DNA, the CDR3 is TGTGCCAGCAGTTCCCGACGGCTCGAGGATGACACTGAAGCTTTCTTT. Translated: CASSSRRLEDDTEAFF.

The chain combines TRBV30 with TRBJ2-7, with 7 bases that match TRBD1. The V segment lost 4 bases and the J segment 5 bases; nucleotides outside the gene matches: 20. CDR3 length equals 17 residues. Germline-derived CDR1 and CDR2 are GTSNPN and SVGIG (reference sequence). CDR3 bases: TGTGCCTGGACTGGGGATGGTTACAGGGGTGTACGGGACGAGCAGTACTTC. This gives the protein CAWTGDGYRGVRDEQYF.

The chain employs TRBV7-9 and TRBJ2-2; 12 nucleotides align to TRBD1. With 6 bases clipped from V and 7 bases from J, the junction kept 6 bases outside the gene matches. The CDR3 covers 15 residues. Germline CDR1 SEHNR, CDR2 FQNEAQ (reference sequence). The CDR3 bases are TGTGCCAGCAGAACCGGGACAGGGGGCTTCGGGGAGCTGTTTTTT. Amino acid sequence: CASRTGTGGFGELFF.

The chain links TRBV5-6 to TRBJ2-1; no reliable D call. The CDR3 has 13 amino acids. V was cut by 0 bases and J by 8 bases, with 9 bases left in between. Germline-derived CDR1 and CDR2 are SGHDT and YYEEEE. The CDR3 region is CASSLGPGYEQFF. Written as DNA, the CDR3 is TGTGCCAGCAGCTTGGGGCCAGGCTATGAGCAGTTCTTC.

The count of this clone is one. The chain is built from TRBV18 and TRBJ2-5; D gene unclear. Germline loops: CDR1 KGHSH, CDR2 LQKENI. Trimming stripped 5 bases from V and 2 bases from J, with 9 bases between. This CDR3 region has 13 residues. The CDR3 DNA sequence: TGTGCCAGCTCAAGGGCAGAGCAAGAGACCCAGTACTTC. It yields the protein CASSRAEQETQYF.

This chain links TRBV6-4 with TRBJ1-2; D is perhaps TRBD1 (5 bases). Trimming shortened V by 0 bases and J by 6 bases, and 26 bases separated the two germline ends. Germline CDR1 and CDR2: MRHNA and SNTAGT. The CDR3 spans 19 residues. CDR3 nucleotides: TGTGCCAGCAGTGACTCGAACCGGGTGCAGGGAAGTATCGGGGATGGCTACACCTTC. Protein product: CASSDSNRVQGSIGDGYTF.

The chain links TRBV19 to TRBJ1-5, with 9 bases identical to TRBD1. CDR1 is LNHDA and CDR2 is SQIVND in the germline V gene (reference sequence). This CDR3 is 14 amino acids long. With V trimmed by 10 bases and J by 4 bases, 8 bases remained unmatched. In DNA, the CDR3 is TGTGCCATTGGGGGGACAGGGCCGAATCAGCCCCAGCATTTT. Its protein product is CAIGGTGPNQPQHF.

The chain has TRBV4-2 and TRBJ2-7; 11 nucleotides match TRBD2. Germline-derived CDR1 and CDR2 are LGHNA and YNFKEQ. The ends lost 2 bases at V and 2 bases at J; junction bases unmatched: 5. This CDR3 is built from 16 residues. The CDR3: CASSQKGLAVAYEQYF. The CDR3 region has the DNA TGTGCCAGCAGCCAAAAGGGACTAGCGGTGGCCTACGAGCAGTACTTC.

The chain combines TRBV7-3 with TRBJ2-3, with 9 positions matching TRBD1. V lost 5 bases, J lost 4 bases, and 10 bases stayed unmatched. Germline loops: CDR1 SGHTA, CDR2 FQGTGA. The CDR3 runs 16 residues. As DNA, the CDR3 is TGTGCCAGCAGCCCGACCGGGACAGGGAGGCCAGATACGCAGTATTTT. Translating it yields CASSPTGTGRPDTQYF. Based on the CDR3 plus reference TRBV7-3 and TRBJ2-3, the full variable domain is GAGVSQTPSNKVTEKGKYVELRCDPISGHTALYWYRQSLGQGPEFLIYFQGTGAADDSGLPNDRFFAVRPEGSVSTLKIQRTERGDSAVYLCASSPTGTGRPDTQYFGPGTRLTVL.

This rearrangement joins TRBV9 to TRBJ2-1, with D possibly being TRBD1 (5 bases). V lost 2 bases to trimming and J lost 6 bases, with 21 bases between them. The CDR3 length is 17 residues. CDR1 and CDR2 (germline): SGDLS, YYNGEE. The CDR3 nucleotides read TGTGCCAGCAGCGTGAGAGTAGACAGTTTCGTCTCCAATGAGCAGTTCTTC. Protein sequence: CASSVRVDSFVSNEQFF.

This clone was recorded a few times. The V call is TRBV30, the J call TRBJ2-7; D ambiguous. Germline V gives CDR1 GTSNPN, CDR2 SVGIG (reference sequence). There are 11 residues in the CDR3. The V end lost 3 bases, the J end lost 3 bases, and 6 bases lay between the germline ends. The CDR3 here is CAWRASYEQYF. The CDR3 nucleotides are TGTGCCTGGAGAGCCAGCTACGAGCAGTACTTC.

This clone was observed once. The chain links TRBV4-3 to TRBJ2-3; D ambiguous. Trimming took off 0 bases at V and 2 bases at J, with 15 bases between the two ends. Germline V CDR1 and CDR2: LGHNA, YSLEER. CDR3 size: 17 residues. The CDR3 reads CASSQEKKGLNTDTQYF. For the CDR3, the DNA is TGCGCCAGCAGCCAAGAAAAGAAGGGCCTCAACACAGATACGCAGTATTTT.

This clone appeared a single time. The chain couples TRBV28 to TRBJ2-7, with TRBD2 matching over 13 bases. This CDR3 has 15 amino acids. Germline CDR1 MDHEN, CDR2 SYDVKM. Unmatched junction bases numbered 8, after V lost 5 bases and J lost 7 bases. The CDR3 DNA sequence: TGTGCCAGCAGTGAACGGACTAGCGGGAGCGAGGAGCAGTACTTC. This translates into CASSERTSGSEEQYF.

The chain is built from TRBV29-1 and TRBJ2-1; 8 nucleotides line up with TRBD2. V lost 4 bases to trimming and J lost 10 bases; unmatched junction nucleotides: 12. Germline values: CDR1 SQVTM, CDR2 ANQGSEA. The CDR3 sequence is 14 residues long. The DNA of the CDR3 is TGCAGCGTTGCATCGGGGGGGTCACATAGGGAGCAGTTCTTC. It yields the protein CSVASGGSHREQFF.